This is a list of T cell receptor beta chains from one sample in a study of CXCR3-negative and CXCR3-positive naive CD8 T cells. TCRdb reprocessed the 5' RACE reads, with one entry per CDR3 protein and no DNA. The sample table sets out around 6,700 distinct CDR3 sequences. The sequencing sample was made of naive CXCR3- CD8+ T cells from blood. These receptors were taken from a human donor in good health. Some clones in this sample may be carry-over from other donors' samples. Both conserved end residues are part of each CDR3. Each record gives: V gene, clone size, J gene, CDR3 protein. The size of a clone is reported for some rows only, either as once, few or many, or as a class for expanded clones.

>TRBV29-1|.|TRBJ2-1
CSVDSGESSYNEQFF
>TRBV14|medium-sized|TRBJ2-7
CASSQRESSYEQYF
>TRBV5-6|.|TRBJ2-1
CASSLVVDEQFF
>TRBV28|.|TRBJ2-7
CASSAGTGGRLDEQYF
>TRBV5-6|.|TRBJ2-3
CASSWQNTQYF
>TRBV18|medium-sized|TRBJ2-7
CASSSDNYEQYF
>TRBV29-1|.|TRBJ2-1
CSVRSVEIDSYNEQFF
>TRBV4-1|.|TRBJ1-5
CASSPAALQPQHF
>TRBV29-1|medium-sized|TRBJ2-7
CSVEDRYEQYF
>TRBV3-1|.|TRBJ1-5
CASSQDVDQPQHF
>TRBV29-1|medium-sized|TRBJ2-1
CSVVGPGNEQFF
>TRBV20-1|medium-sized|TRBJ2-7
CSARDSGLAGGIEQYF
>TRBV7-9|.|TRBJ2-1
CASSHPFSGGAYEQFF
>TRBV29-1|medium-sized|TRBJ2-1
CSVEGTSGPSGEQFF
>TRBV7-6|.|TRBJ2-5
CASSLAGGAETQYF
>TRBV12-3/TRBV12-4|medium-sized|TRBJ2-1
CASSLGTTNEQFF
>TRBV13|.|TRBJ2-2
CASSVAGTANTGELFF
>TRBV29-1|medium-sized|TRBJ1-1
CSVPQGRGEAFF
>TRBV27|.|TRBJ2-2
CASALATNTGELFF
>TRBV14|medium-sized|TRBJ2-7
CASSQDQGLVLSEQYF
>TRBV29-1|medium-sized|TRBJ2-7
CSVCQGHSYEQYF
>TRBV28|.|TRBJ2-1
CASRGTGGYNEQFF
>TRBV29-1|.|TRBJ1-1
CSVTIKTGVRTEAFF
>TRBV4-3|.|TRBJ2-3
CASSLSGAPDTQYF
>TRBV6-5|.|TRBJ2-1
CASSLKRGPYNDQFF
>TRBV6-2/TRBV6-3|medium-sized|TRBJ2-1
CASVQDGSSYNEQFF
>TRBV10-3|.|TRBJ2-7
CAIGTGTDEQYF
>TRBV6-5|.|TRBJ2-5
CASTPPGQETQYF
>TRBV5-1|.|TRBJ2-3
CASSLYGGGTSTDTQYF
>TRBV9|.|TRBJ1-1
CASSQGGKSTEAFF
>TRBV30|.|TRBJ1-1
CAWSEMNTEAFF
>TRBV29-1|.|TRBJ2-1
CSVPRQGEQFF
>TRBV5-1|medium-sized|TRBJ2-4
CASSLETGLEGNIQYF
>TRBV20-1|medium-sized|TRBJ2-1
CSARDPPTSEYNEQFF
>TRBV5-1|.|TRBJ2-7
CASSGAQAGVIEQYF
>TRBV25-1|medium-sized|TRBJ2-3
CASSDFTSDPTDTQYF
>TRBV6-5|.|TRBJ2-1
CASSPWKGLYNEQFF
>TRBV7-9|.|TRBJ2-1
CASSSPQTGTHEQFF
>TRBV7-8|.|TRBJ1-5
CASSFPLGQVINQPQHF
>TRBV5-6|.|TRBJ2-7
CASSRGGLSSYEQYF
>TRBV5-1|medium-sized|TRBJ2-7
CASSLGRSSYEQYF
>TRBV3-1|.|TRBJ2-5
CASSQDRGYQETQYF
>TRBV7-8|.|TRBJ2-5
CASSPRWEGQERETQYF
>TRBV5-1|.|TRBJ2-7
CASRQGGFGTPEQYF
>TRBV29-1|medium-sized|TRBJ1-4
CSVEGNNEKLFF
>TRBV11-2|.|TRBJ2-7
CASSLEGLAGASHYEQYF
>TRBV29-1|.|TRBJ2-7
CSVVAGGSYEQYF
>TRBV11-2|medium-sized|TRBJ1-6
CASSSPRQNRANSPLHF
>TRBV29-1|medium-sized|TRBJ2-7
CSVEIAGAYEQYF
>TRBV29-1|medium-sized|TRBJ2-3
CSVAAGVTDTQYF
>TRBV5-1|medium-sized|TRBJ1-1
CASSLTGENTEAFF
>TRBV6-6|medium-sized|TRBJ2-1
CASDTGGLPEQFF
>TRBV6-5|.|TRBJ2-7
CASSYSEPGSVEQYF
>TRBV28|.|TRBJ2-1
CASSLSGSYNEQFF
>TRBV7-6|.|TRBJ1-1
CASSLGVGTEAFF
>TRBV27|.|TRBJ2-7
CASSFQPVAGSSYEQYF
>TRBV20-1|.|TRBJ2-2
CSTMGDTGELFF